The sequence of this TCR beta chain was determined in a study of blood T cell repertoires in COVID-19 (TCRdb year 2020). For the wider study: Collaborator samples came from the United States, Italy and Spain and covered acute and convalescent phases of COVID-19. The material from the prospective study consisted of cDNA or gDNA derived from T cells, B-cell-depleted T cells, or PBMCs. Where HLA class I and class II types were available, the types were taken from metadata supplied by the sample provider, not from assay-based typing. The sample metadata nearly always contained a de-identified subject ID, COVID-19 status, age in years and sex. The dataset comprised deeply sampled blood TCRbeta repertoires from subjects exposed to, actively infected with, or recovered from COVID-19. The samples were drawn from the first 160 participants of the ongoing ImmuneRACE study and from over 950 subjects provided by 6 global collaborators. The repertoires were released in a freely available public database intended as a resource for research on the immune response to SARS-CoV-2.

The full study reports these points: The quantity of clinical and demographic metadata differed by source and by participant and was supplied without curation.

V is clipped by 3 bases and J by 5 bases, and the sequence between their germline boundaries is 14 bases long. As encoded in the germline V gene (reference sequence), CDR1 is SGHNT while CDR2 is YYREEE. The CDR3 runs 14 amino acids, cysteine and phenylalanine included. Only CDR3 DNA remains: 42 bases, in frame from the first base. As to this clone: Its target antigen remains unknown. No clone much larger than this one lies a single base away; base qualities are absent.

The immunoSEQ Assay, a bias-controlled multiplex PCR, was used to amplify TCRbeta CDR3 regions from genomic DNA. On the study's bioinformatics: Nucleated cell counts per sample were estimated from amplification of reference gene primers within the assay. To quantify the absolute abundance of each unique TCRbeta CDR3 rearrangement, sequence reads were collapsed and filtered. For each sample, productive Simpson clonality was calculated by taking the square root of Simpson's diversity index across productive rearrangements. TCRdb provides this immuneACCESS table in a form limited to in-frame rearrangements. Some clones are lacking; in checked studies, under half of them reflect an unresolved V gene, and why the rest are absent is not known. The D gene and trimming were derived from the DNA, and the V and J assignments and clone size from that table. In this sample the table shows about 200,000 clones, more than 75% of which occur a single time. The ten top clones hold around 4.9% of the sample.

The collaborating institutions used their own protocols to collect whole blood in K2EDTA tubes. For TCRbeta analysis, collaborators shipped samples in one of three forms: frozen whole blood, isolated PBMCs, or DNA extracted from either of those sample types. Sequences were obtained from peripheral blood. The sequence was obtained from a woman older than 75 with acute or convalescent COVID-19. Recombination joined TRBV5-4 with TRBJ2-5; the D gene is possibly TRBD2, with 6 bases matching. The CDR3 protein is CASSSGGGMETQYF. The DNA sequence is given as TGTGCCAGCAGCTCAGGAGGAGGGATGGAGACCCAGTACTTC.